This is a list of T cell receptor beta chains from one sample in a study of T cell changes during pregnancy in multiple sclerosis. Clones were read by immunoSEQ multiplex PCR, and TCRdb kept only the in-frame ones, dropping some. This table has about 40,000 clones, approximately 89% appearing once. Sequences were derived from peripheral blood, sampled in the first trimester of pregnancy. The receptors were gathered from a female donor in good health, enrolled as a control in a pregnancy study. CDR3s include the opening cysteine and the closing phenylalanine or tryptophan. Each record gives: clone size, D gene, J gene, V gene, CDR3 DNA, CDR3 protein. D genes are given only for firm matches. Some rows mark clone size as missing; the rest say once, few, many or name a class of expanded clone.

>NA|TRBD2|TRBJ2-1|TRBV11-3
TGTGCCAGCAGCTTAGTGGCATCGGGGGGTCCCCAGTTCTTC
CASSLVASGGPQFF
>NA|TRBD2|TRBJ2-2|TRBV28
TGTGCCAGCAGTTGGAATAGCGGGAGGTATACCGGGGAGCTGTTTTTT
CASSWNSGRYTGELFF
>NA|TRBD2|TRBJ2-1|TRBV9
TGTGCCAGCAGCGCTACTAGCGGGAGGAACTCCTACAATGAGCAGTTCTTC
CASSATSGRNSYNEQFF
>NA|NA|TRBJ2-3|TRBV18
TGTGCCAGCTCACCAACAGGGACGACAGATACGCAGTATTTT
CASSPTGTTDTQYF
>NA|TRBD2|TRBJ2-5|TRBV18
TGTGCCAGCTCACCATCGACGCGGGAGTGGGAGACCCAGTACTTC
CASSPSTREWETQYF
>NA|NA|TRBJ2-5|TRBV23-1
TGCGCCGGGGACTTGTTCGAGACCCAGTACTTC
CAGDLFETQYF
>NA|NA|TRBJ2-5|TRBV30
TGTGCCTGGACTCTTCTAGCTGGAGGGAACGAAGAGACCCAGTACTTC
CAWTLLAGGNEETQYF
>NA|TRBD1|TRBJ2-7|TRBV19
TGTGCCAGTAGTTCGGGACAGGGGTTCGACGAGCAGTACTTC
CASSSGQGFDEQYF
>few|NA|TRBJ2-7|TRBV4-1
TGCGCCAGCAGCCAAGCCCAGTTCTCCTCCTACGAGCAGTACTTC
CASSQAQFSSYEQYF
>NA|TRBD1|TRBJ1-4|TRBV9
TGTGCCAGCAGCGTAGTAGGGGGCGTGGGTGAAAAACTGTTTTTT
CASSVVGGVGEKLFF
>NA|TRBD1|TRBJ1-5|TRBV4-1
TGCGCCAGCAGCCAAGTTAGCGGCAGGGGGGGCAATCAGCCCCAGCATTTT
CASSQVSGRGGNQPQHF
>NA|TRBD1|TRBJ1-1|TRBV27
TGTGCCAGCCGGGACAGGGGGGCGCGAGGAGCTTTCTTT
CASRDRGARGAFF
>few|TRBD2|TRBJ2-3|TRBV6-6
TGTGCCAGCTTCTTAGCGGGGGGCGGGTCAGATACGCAGTATTTT
CASFLAGGGSDTQYF
>NA|NA|TRBJ1-1|TRBV5-1
TGCGCCAGCAGCTTGGTAGGGCTAGGGGGCACTGAAGCTTTCTTT
CASSLVGLGGTEAFF
>once|TRBD1|TRBJ1-5|TRBV19
TGTGCCAGTAGTCTCTTCGGACAGGGGAGTAGCAATCAGCCCCAGCATTTT
CASSLFGQGSSNQPQHF
>NA|TRBD2|TRBJ2-7|TRBV30
TGTGCCTGGAGGAGACCAGCGGGAGATGTGGAAGAGCAGTACTTC
CAWRRPAGDVEEQYF
>NA|NA|TRBJ2-5|TRBV4-1
TGCGCCAGCAGCCAAGAGAGTCGGAAAATCGGGATCAGTGGGGAGACCCAGTACTTC
CASSQESRKIGISGETQYF
>NA|TRBD2|TRBJ2-1|TRBV5-6
TGTGCCAGCAGCTACGTTGCCGGGACTAGCAGGTACAATGAGCAGTTCTTC
CASSYVAGTSRYNEQFF
>NA|NA|TRBJ2-5|TRBV4-1
TGCGCCAGCAGAAGAACCCGAACGGGAGTGGAGACCCAGTACTTC
CASRRTRTGVETQYF
>NA|TRBD2|TRBJ2-3|TRBV28
TGTGCCAGCGGGACTTTAGCGGGAGAGTCCACAGATACGCAGTATTTT
CASGTLAGESTDTQYF
>NA|TRBD2|TRBJ2-7|TRBV25-1
TGTGCCAGCAGTCCCCCGGGACTACAGAACTACGAGCAGTACTTC
CASSPPGLQNYEQYF
>NA|TRBD1|TRBJ1-2|TRBV11-1
TGTGCCAGCAGCGTCTCGTTACAGGGGGGCTATGGCTACACCTTC
CASSVSLQGGYGYTF
>NA|NA|TRBJ1-5|TRBV19
TGTGCCAGTAGTCCCCAAGGGGGGGCTATTCAGCCCCAGCATTTT
CASSPQGGAIQPQHF
>NA|TRBD2|TRBJ2-1|TRBV7-3
TGTGCCAGCAGGGGGCTAGCGGGGGGGAGCTCCTACAATGAGCAGTTCTTC
CASRGLAGGSSYNEQFF
>NA|NA|TRBJ1-4|TRBV7-5
TGTGCCAGAAGCTCGGGACAGGGAGGGGAAAAACTGTTTTTT
CARSSGQGGEKLFF
>NA|TRBD1|TRBJ2-2|TRBV28
TGTGCCAGCAGTAAACCGGGACAGGGGAGCACCGGGGAGCTGTTTTTT
CASSKPGQGSTGELFF
>NA|TRBD1|TRBJ2-1|TRBV11-2
TGTGCCAGCAGCTTAGATCAGGGGGACAATGAGCAGTTCTTC
CASSLDQGDNEQFF
>NA|TRBD2|TRBJ2-3|TRBV27
TGTGCCAGCAGTTTACGAACTAGCGGGGCCCACCCAAATACGCAGTATTTT
CASSLRTSGAHPNTQYF
>NA|NA|TRBJ2-2|TRBV9
TGTGCCAGCAGCGTCGGCAGGTTGAACACCGGGGAGCTGTTTTTT
CASSVGRLNTGELFF
>NA|NA|TRBJ2-1|TRBV28
TGTGCCAGCAGTTTAACTAGTGTAAGTGAGCAGTTCTTC
CASSLTSVSEQFF
>NA|TRBD1|TRBJ2-7|TRBV6-1
TGTGCCAGCAGTGGGCCCTACAGGGGTGGGGAGCAGTACTTC
CASSGPYRGGEQYF
>NA|NA|TRBJ1-2|TRBV12-5
TGTGCTAGTGGTGGGGGGTGGAACTATGGCTACACCTTC
CASGGGWNYGYTF
>NA|NA|TRBJ1-6|TRBV4-1
TGCGCCAGCAGCCAAGACAGGGGATATTCACCCCTCCACTTT
CASSQDRGYSPLHF
>NA|NA|TRBJ2-2|TRBV7-6
TGTGCCAGCAGCTTAGCGGCCCGAACGAACACCGGGGAGCTGTTTTTT
CASSLAARTNTGELFF
>medium-sized|TRBD2|TRBJ2-7|TRBV6-1
TGTGCCAGCAGTGAAGCCGGGACTAGCTCCTACGAGCAGTACTTC
CASSEAGTSSYEQYF
>NA|NA|TRBJ1-2|TRBV19
TGTGCCAGTTCGTTAGAAGCTAACTATGGCTACACCTTC
CASSLEANYGYTF
>few|NA|TRBJ2-5|TRBV7-3
TGTGCCAGCAGCCCCAATCGGGGACAAGAGACCCAGTACTTC
CASSPNRGQETQYF
>NA|TRBD2|TRBJ2-3|TRBV7-3
TGTGCCAGCAGCTCGGCTAGCGGGGGGGCCGGGTCAGATACGCAGTATTTT
CASSSASGGAGSDTQYF
>NA|TRBD2|TRBJ2-2|TRBV6-6
TGTGCCAGCACCCCGGGGCGGGAGGACACCGGGGAGCTGTTTTTT
CASTPGREDTGELFF
>NA|TRBD1|TRBJ1-5|TRBV28
TGTGCCATCGGGCGCTCGACAGGGGGCGTTAGAAATCAGCCCCAGCATTTT
CAIGRSTGGVRNQPQHF
>NA|TRBD1|TRBJ1-6|TRBV12-5
TGTGCTAGTGGTTTGGGGACAGGGACTTCACCCCTCCACTTT
CASGLGTGTSPLHF
>once|TRBD1|TRBJ2-1|TRBV4-3
TGCGCCAGCAGCCAAGGGGACAGGTTCAATGAGCAGTTCTTC
CASSQGDRFNEQFF
>NA|NA|TRBJ2-1|TRBV7-9
TGTGCCAGCAGCACAACGGGGGGCGCGGATCAGTTCTTC
CASSTTGGADQFF
>NA|TRBD1|TRBJ1-2|TRBV27
TGTGCCAGCAGTTTATGGGGACAGGGGGATTCTTATGGCTACACCTTC
CASSLWGQGDSYGYTF
>NA|NA|TRBJ2-1|TRBV19
TGTGCCAGTAGCAACCGACTCCATTCCAGGGATGAGCAGTTCTTC
CASSNRLHSRDEQFF
>NA|NA|TRBJ2-7|TRBV11-2
TGTGCCAGCAGCCTCACGAGGTTCTACGAGCAGTACTTC
CASSLTRFYEQYF
>NA|TRBD2|TRBJ2-5|TRBV9
TGTGCCAGCAGCCTCCGACTAGCGGGGGGGCAAGAGACCCAGTACTTC
CASSLRLAGGQETQYF
>NA|TRBD2|TRBJ2-7|TRBV11-1
TGTGCCAGCAGTATTTATAGTAGCGGGGCCTACGAGCAGTACTTC
CASSIYSSGAYEQYF
>NA|NA|TRBJ2-7|TRBV7-6
TGTGCCAGCAGCTCCGAAGGGGTGGACGAGCAGTACTTC
CASSSEGVDEQYF